This is a list of T cell receptor beta chains from one sample in a study of blood T cell repertoires in COVID-19. Data came from immunoSEQ multiplex PCR; TCRdb stores just in-frame clones and leaves some out. The repertoire holds fewer than 250,000 clones, around 84% seen once, with approximately 10% in the top ten. Sequencing was done on a sample of peripheral blood. These receptor sequences come from a woman at least 80 years old with COVID-19, enrolled during active disease. CDR3s include the opening cysteine and the closing phenylalanine or tryptophan. A D gene is named only where the DNA matches it firmly. Size is omitted from some rows. Given values are once, few, many or a class for expanded clones.

CASSLQDSLNTEAFF,TGTGCCAGCTCACTACAGGACAGCTTGAACACTGAAGCTTTCTTT,.,TRBJ1-1,TRBV18,.
CATSRVAGGRDTQYF,TGTGCCACCAGCAGAGTAGCGGGGGGGCGAGATACGCAGTATTTT,.,TRBJ2-3,TRBV15,TRBD2
CASSQFIGNTIYF,TGTGCCAGCAGCCAGTTTATTGGAAACACCATATATTTT,once,TRBJ1-3,TRBV3-1/TRBV3-2,.
CASSPSTGGQPQHF,TGTGCCAGCTCACCATCCACAGGGGGACAGCCCCAGCATTTT,.,TRBJ1-5,TRBV18,TRBD1
CASSEDLALNEKLFF,TGTGCCAGCAGTGAGGATCTGGCACTAAATGAAAAACTGTTTTTT,.,TRBJ1-4,TRBV2,.
CATSRGQGTDGYTF,TGTGCCACCAGCAGAGGACAGGGCACAGATGGCTACACCTTC,.,TRBJ1-2,TRBV15,TRBD1
CASSSTSAGETQYF,TGCGCCAGCAGCTCAACTTCGGCGGGTGAGACCCAGTACTTC,.,TRBJ2-5,TRBV5-1,.
CASSSLGTGAHGYTF,TGTGCCAGCAGCTCCCTGGGGACAGGGGCGCATGGCTACACCTTC,.,TRBJ1-2,TRBV9,TRBD1
CASSSGQGANNEKLFF,TGCGCCAGCAGCTCGGGGCAGGGGGCGAATAATGAAAAACTGTTTTTT,once,TRBJ1-4,TRBV5-1,TRBD1
CASSSSSGGGTGELFF,TGTGCCAGCAGCTCATCTAGCGGGGGGGGCACCGGGGAGCTGTTTTTT,.,TRBJ2-2,TRBV7-6,TRBD2
CASSFGIVGELFF,TGTGCCAGCAGCTTTGGTATAGTCGGGGAGCTGTTTTTT,.,TRBJ2-2,TRBV11-2,.
CASSGTSGGALPGELFF,TGTGCCAGTAGCGGTACTAGCGGGGGGGCACTACCGGGGGAGCTGTTTTTT,.,TRBJ2-2,TRBV19,TRBD2
CASSLRGAVTEAFF,TGTGCCAGCAGCTTAAGGGGTGCGGTGACTGAAGCTTTCTTT,.,TRBJ1-1,TRBV7-9,.
CASSKDSLDGRNEQFF,TGTGCCAGTAGTAAGGATAGTCTTGACGGGAGAAATGAGCAGTTCTTC,.,TRBJ2-1,TRBV19,.
CASSFATGVHEQYF,TGTGCCAGCAGTTTCGCAACAGGGGTTCACGAGCAGTACTTC,few,TRBJ2-7,TRBV28,TRBD1
CASSYPGFNTEAFF,TGTGCCAGCAGTTACCCCGGGTTTAACACTGAAGCTTTCTTT,.,TRBJ1-1,TRBV28,.
CAWSTGLREKLFF,TGTGCCTGGAGTACAGGGCTGAGGGAAAAACTGTTTTTT,.,TRBJ1-4,TRBV30,.